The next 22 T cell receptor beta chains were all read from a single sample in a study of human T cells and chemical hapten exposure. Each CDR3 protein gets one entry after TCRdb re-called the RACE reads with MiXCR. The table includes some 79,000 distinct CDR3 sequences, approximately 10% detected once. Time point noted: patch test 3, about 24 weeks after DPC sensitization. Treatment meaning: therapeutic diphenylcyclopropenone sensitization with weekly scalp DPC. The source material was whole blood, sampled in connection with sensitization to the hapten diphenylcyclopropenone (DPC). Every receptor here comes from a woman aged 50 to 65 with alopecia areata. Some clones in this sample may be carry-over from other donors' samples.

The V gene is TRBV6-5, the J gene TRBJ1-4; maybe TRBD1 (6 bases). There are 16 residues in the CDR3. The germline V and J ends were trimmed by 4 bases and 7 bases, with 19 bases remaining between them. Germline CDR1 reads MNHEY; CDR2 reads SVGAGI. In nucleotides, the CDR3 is TGTGCCAGCAGTTTCTCCCAGGGGTTGTCGGTTGAAAAACTGTTTTTT. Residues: CASSFSQGLSVEKLFF.

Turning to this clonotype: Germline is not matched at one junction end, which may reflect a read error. CDR3 residues: CACSPGTVRSSYEQYF. In DNA, the CDR3 is TGCGCCTGCAGCCCTGGGACGGTGAGAAGCTCCTACGAGCAGTACTTC. The gene calls are TRBV5-1 and TRBJ2-7; D assignment may be TRBD1 or TRBD2 (5 bases each). This CDR3 has 16 residues. Germline CDR1 and CDR2: SGHRS and YFSETQ.

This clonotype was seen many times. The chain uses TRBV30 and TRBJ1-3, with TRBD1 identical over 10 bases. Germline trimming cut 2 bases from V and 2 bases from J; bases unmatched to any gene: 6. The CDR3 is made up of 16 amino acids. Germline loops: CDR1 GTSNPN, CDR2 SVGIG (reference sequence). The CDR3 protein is CAWSQRGTGAGNTIYF. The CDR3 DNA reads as TGTGCCTGGAGTCAAAGAGGGACAGGGGCTGGAAACACCATATATTTT.

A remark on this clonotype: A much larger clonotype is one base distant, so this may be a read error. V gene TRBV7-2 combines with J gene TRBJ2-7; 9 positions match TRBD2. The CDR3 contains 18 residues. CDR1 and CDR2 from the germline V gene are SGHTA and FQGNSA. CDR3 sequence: CASSLLHSGGTGIYEQHF. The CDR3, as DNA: TGTGCCAGCAGCTTACTTCATAGCGGGGGTACTGGTATCTACGAGCAGCACTTC. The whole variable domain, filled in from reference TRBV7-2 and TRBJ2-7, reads GAGVSQSPSNKVTEKGKDVELRCDPISGHTALYWYRQSLGQGLEFLIYFQGNSAPDKSGLPSDRFSAERTGGSVSTLTIQRTQQEDSAVYLCASSLLHSGGTGIYEQHFGPGTRLTVT.

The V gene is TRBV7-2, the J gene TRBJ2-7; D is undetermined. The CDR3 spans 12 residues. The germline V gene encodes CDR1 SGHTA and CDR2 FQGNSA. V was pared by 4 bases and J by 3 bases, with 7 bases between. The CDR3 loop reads CASSSELYEQYF. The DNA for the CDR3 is TGTGCCAGCAGCTCGGAGCTCTACGAGCAGTACTTC.

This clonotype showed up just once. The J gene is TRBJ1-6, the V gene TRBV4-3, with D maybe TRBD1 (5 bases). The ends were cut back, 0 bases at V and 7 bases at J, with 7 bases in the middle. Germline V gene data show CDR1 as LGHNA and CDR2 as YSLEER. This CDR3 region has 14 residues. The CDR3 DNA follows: TGCGCCAGCAGCCAAGATGGGGACAATTCACCCCTCCACTTT. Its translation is CASSQDGDNSPLHF.

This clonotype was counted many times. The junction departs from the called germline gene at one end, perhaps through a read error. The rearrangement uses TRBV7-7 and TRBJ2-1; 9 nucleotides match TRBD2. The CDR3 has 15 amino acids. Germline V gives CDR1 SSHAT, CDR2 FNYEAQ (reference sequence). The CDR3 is CASSLTLAGPNEQFF. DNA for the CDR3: TGTGCTAGCAGCTTGACCCTAGCGGGACCGAATGAGCAGTTCTTC.

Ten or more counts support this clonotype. The CDR3 DNA is TGTGCCAGCAGTTTAGGGCCGGGGGGGGCGCGCACAGATACGCAGTATTTT. It translates to CASSLGPGGARTDTQYF. The chain joins TRBV12-3 or TRBV12-4 to TRBJ2-3; 8 nucleotides align to TRBD2. This CDR3 is built from 17 residues. Trimming removed 1 base from V and 1 base from J; junction bases left unmatched: 7.

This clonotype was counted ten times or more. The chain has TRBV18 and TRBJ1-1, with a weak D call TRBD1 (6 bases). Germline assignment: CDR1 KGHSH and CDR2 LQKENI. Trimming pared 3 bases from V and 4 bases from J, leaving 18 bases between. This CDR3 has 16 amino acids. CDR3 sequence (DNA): TGTGCCAGCTCACCGACGCAGGGCACGGGGGCCACTGAAGCTTTCTTT. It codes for CASSPTQGTGATEAFF.

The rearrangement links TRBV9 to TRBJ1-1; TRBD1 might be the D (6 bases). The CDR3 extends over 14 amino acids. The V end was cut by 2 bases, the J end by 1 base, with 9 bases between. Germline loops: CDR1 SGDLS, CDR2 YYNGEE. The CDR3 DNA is TGTGCCAGCAGCGTGGGGACACCGAACACTGAAGCTTTCTTT. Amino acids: CASSVGTPNTEAFF.

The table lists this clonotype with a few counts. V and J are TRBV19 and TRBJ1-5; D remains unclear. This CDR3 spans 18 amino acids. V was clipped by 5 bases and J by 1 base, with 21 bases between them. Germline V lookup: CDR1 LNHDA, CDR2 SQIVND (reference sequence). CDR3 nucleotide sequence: TGTGCCAGTAGTCCGGATAGTAAGAGGACCTGGAGCAATCAGCCCCAGCATTTT. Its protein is CASSPDSKRTWSNQPQHF.

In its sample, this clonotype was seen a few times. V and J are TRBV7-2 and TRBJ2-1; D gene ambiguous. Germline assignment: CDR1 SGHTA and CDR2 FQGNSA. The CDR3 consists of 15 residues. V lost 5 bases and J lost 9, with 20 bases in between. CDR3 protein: CASSPLGLTSSEQFF. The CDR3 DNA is TGTGCCAGCAGCCCACTCGGCCTTACCTCCAGTGAGCAGTTCTTC. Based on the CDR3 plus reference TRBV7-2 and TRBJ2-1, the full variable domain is GAGVSQSPSNKVTEKGKDVELRCDPISGHTALYWYRQSLGQGLEFLIYFQGNSAPDKSGLPSDRFSAERTGGSVSTLTIQRTQQEDSAVYLCASSPLGLTSSEQFFGPGTRLTVL.

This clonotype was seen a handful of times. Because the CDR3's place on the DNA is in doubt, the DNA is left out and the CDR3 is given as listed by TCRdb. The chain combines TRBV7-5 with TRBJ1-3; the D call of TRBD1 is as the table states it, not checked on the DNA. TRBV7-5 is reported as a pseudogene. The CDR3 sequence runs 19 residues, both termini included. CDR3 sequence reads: CISVPENRPYRPSGNTIYF.

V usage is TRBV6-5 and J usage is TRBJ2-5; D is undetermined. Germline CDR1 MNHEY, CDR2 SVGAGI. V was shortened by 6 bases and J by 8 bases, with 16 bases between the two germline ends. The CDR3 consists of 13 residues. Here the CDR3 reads CASSPPGGVTQYF. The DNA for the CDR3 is TGTGCCAGCAGCCCTCCGGGCGGTGTAACCCAGTACTTC.

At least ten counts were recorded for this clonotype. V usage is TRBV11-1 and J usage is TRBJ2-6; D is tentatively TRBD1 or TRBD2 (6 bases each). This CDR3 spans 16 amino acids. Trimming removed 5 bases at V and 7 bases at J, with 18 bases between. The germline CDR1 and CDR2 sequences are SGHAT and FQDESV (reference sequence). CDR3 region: CASSPWGALGANVLTF. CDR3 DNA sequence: TGTGCCAGCAGCCCCTGGGGGGCACTCGGTGCCAACGTCCTGACTTTC.

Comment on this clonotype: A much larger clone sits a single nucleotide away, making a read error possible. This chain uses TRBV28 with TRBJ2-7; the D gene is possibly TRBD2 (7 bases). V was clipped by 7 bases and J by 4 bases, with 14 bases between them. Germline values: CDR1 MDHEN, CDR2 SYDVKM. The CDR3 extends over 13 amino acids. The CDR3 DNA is TGTGCCAGCACCAAGGGAGGGGGGTACGAGCAGTACTTC. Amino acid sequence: CASTKGGGYEQYF.

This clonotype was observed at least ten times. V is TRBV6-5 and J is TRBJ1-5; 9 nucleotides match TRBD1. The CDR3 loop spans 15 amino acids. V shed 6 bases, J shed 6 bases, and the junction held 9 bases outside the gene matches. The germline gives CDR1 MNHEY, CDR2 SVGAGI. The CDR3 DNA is TGTGCCAGCAGACCAGGGACAGGGCTAGGTCAGCCCCAGCATTTT. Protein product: CASRPGTGLGQPQHF.

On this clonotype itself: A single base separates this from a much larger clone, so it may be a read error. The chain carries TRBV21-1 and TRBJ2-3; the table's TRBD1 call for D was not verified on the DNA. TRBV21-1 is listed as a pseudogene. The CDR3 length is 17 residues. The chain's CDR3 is CASSKLRRAACTDTQYF. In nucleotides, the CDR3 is TGTGCCAGCAGCAAACTGCGAAGGGCGGCATGCACAGATACGCAGTATTTT.

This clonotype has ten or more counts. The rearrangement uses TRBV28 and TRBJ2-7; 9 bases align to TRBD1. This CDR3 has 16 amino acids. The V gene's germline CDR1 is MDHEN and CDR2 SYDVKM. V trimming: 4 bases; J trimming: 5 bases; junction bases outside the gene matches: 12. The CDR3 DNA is TGTGCCAGCAGTTCCAACACCGCGGACAGGGGAGACGAGCAGTACTTC. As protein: CASSSNTADRGDEQYF.

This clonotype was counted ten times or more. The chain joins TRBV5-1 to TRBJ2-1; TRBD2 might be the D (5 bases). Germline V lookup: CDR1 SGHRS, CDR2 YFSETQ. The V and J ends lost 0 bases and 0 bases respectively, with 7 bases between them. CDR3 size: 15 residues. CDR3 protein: CASSLVDYSYNEQFF. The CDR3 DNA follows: TGCGCCAGCAGCTTGGTTGACTACTCCTACAATGAGCAGTTCTTC.

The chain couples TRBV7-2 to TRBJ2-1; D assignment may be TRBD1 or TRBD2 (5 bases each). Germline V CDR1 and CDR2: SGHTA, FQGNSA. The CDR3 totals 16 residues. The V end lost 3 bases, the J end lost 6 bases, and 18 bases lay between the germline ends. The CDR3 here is CASSFAPQGGGNEQFF. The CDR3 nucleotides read TGTGCCAGCAGCTTCGCGCCCCAGGGCGGAGGCAATGAGCAGTTCTTC.

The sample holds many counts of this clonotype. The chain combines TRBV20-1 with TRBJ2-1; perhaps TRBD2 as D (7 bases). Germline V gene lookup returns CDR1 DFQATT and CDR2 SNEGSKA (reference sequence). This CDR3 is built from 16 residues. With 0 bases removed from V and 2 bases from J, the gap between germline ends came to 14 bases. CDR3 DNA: TGCAGTGCTAGAGATAGGAGGGGGGGACCCTACAATGAGCAGTTCTTC. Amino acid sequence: CSARDRRGGPYNEQFF.